This is a list of T cell receptor beta chains from one sample in a study of regulatory dendritic cells for organ transplantation. The table came from immunoSEQ multiplex PCR; TCRdb's copy has only in-frame clones and leaves some out. The sample contains 9,500 to 15,000 clones, 60% to 80% of which appear only once. For these receptors, no antigen is known. The sample comprised naive CD4+ T cells from blood cultured with regulatory dendritic cells. Every receptor here comes from a human donor in good health. The CDR3 runs from the conserved cysteine through the conserved F or W. A D gene is named only where the DNA matches it firmly. The size field is filled for only some rows; it gives once, few, many or a size class.

TRBV6-1	TRBJ2-7	once	TRBD1	CASSESSQGAYEQYF	TGTGCCAGCAGTGAAAGTAGTCAGGGGGCTTACGAGCAGTACTTC
TRBV7-6	TRBJ2-7	NA	NA	CASSPTMRGEQYF	TGTGCCAGCAGCCCAACGATGAGGGGGGAGCAGTACTTC
TRBV6-5	TRBJ2-3	NA	NA	CASRLGGAADTQYF	TGTGCCAGCAGACTAGGGGGGGCCGCGGATACGCAGTATTTT
TRBV2	TRBJ2-3	NA	TRBD2	CASSLLAGGEDTQYF	TGTGCCAGCAGCTTACTAGCGGGGGGGGAAGATACGCAGTATTTT
TRBV11-2	TRBJ2-7	NA	NA	CASSPPFGSYEQYF	TGTGCCAGCAGCCCCCCTTTCGGGTCCTACGAGCAGTACTTC
TRBV6-1	TRBJ1-1	NA	NA	CASSDPGTEAFF	TGTGCCAGCAGTGATCCGGGAACTGAAGCTTTCTTT
TRBV21-1	TRBJ1-2	NA	NA	CASSKNTGANYGYTF	TGTGCCAGCAGCAAAAATACAGGGGCTAACTATGGCTACACCTTC
TRBV5-4	TRBJ1-2	NA	TRBD1	CASRPGDRGQWYGYTF	TGTGCCAGCAGGCCGGGGGACAGGGGGCAGTGGTATGGCTACACCTTC
TRBV12-5	TRBJ2-1	NA	NA	CASGNRVEQFF	TGTGCTAGTGGCAACAGGGTCGAGCAGTTCTTC
TRBV6-1	TRBJ2-3	few	TRBD2	CASKRAGGTDTQYF	TGTGCCAGCAAGCGAGCGGGGGGCACAGATACGCAGTATTTT
TRBV6-1	TRBJ1-1	NA	NA	CASSVIQGNTEAFF	TGTGCCAGCAGTGTCATACAGGGTAACACTGAAGCTTTCTTT
TRBV4-2	TRBJ1-1	NA	NA	CASSQEDTLREAFF	TGTGCCAGCAGCCAAGAAGACACCCTTAGAGAAGCTTTCTTT
TRBV2	TRBJ1-5	NA	TRBD1	CASRGTVAQPQHF	TGTGCCAGCAGAGGGACAGTGGCTCAGCCCCAGCATTTT
TRBV2	TRBJ1-1	NA	NA	CASRRAQGEAFF	TGTGCCAGCAGAAGAGCGCAGGGGGAAGCTTTCTTT
TRBV7-2	TRBJ2-1	NA	TRBD1	CASSRSRDRYNEQFF	TGTGCCAGCAGCCGATCCCGGGACAGGTACAATGAGCAGTTCTTC
TRBV5-1	TRBJ1-4	NA	TRBD1	CASSLTSTGGGRPEKLFF	TGCGCCAGCAGCTTGACTTCGACAGGGGGTGGTCGTCCGGAAAAACTGTTTTTT
TRBV5-1	TRBJ2-1	NA	NA	CASSSQVSSYNEQFF	TGCGCCAGCAGTTCCCAGGTGAGCTCCTACAATGAGCAGTTCTTC
TRBV6-1	TRBJ2-3	NA	TRBD2	CASSEISITAGGTDTQYF	TGTGCCAGCAGTGAAATAAGTATAACAGCGGGGGGGACAGATACGCAGTATTTT
TRBV9	TRBJ2-2	NA	TRBD2	CASSVVGAGGPPGELFF	TGTGCCAGCAGCGTAGTGGGAGCGGGGGGGCCCCCCGGGGAGCTGTTTTTT
TRBV11-3	TRBJ2-1	NA	NA	CASSLDSASYNEQFF	TGTGCCAGCAGCTTGGACAGCGCCTCCTACAATGAGCAGTTCTTC
TRBV5-4	TRBJ2-7	once	NA	CASSRDSYEQYF	TGTGCCAGCAGCCGCGACAGTTACGAGCAGTACTTC
TRBV7-8	TRBJ2-3	NA	TRBD2	CASSSGGRADTQYF	TGTGCCAGCAGCTCCGGGGGGAGGGCAGATACGCAGTATTTT
TRBV5-4	TRBJ2-3	NA	TRBD2	CASSGGGSFTDTQYF	TGTGCCAGCAGCGGCGGGGGGAGCTTCACAGATACGCAGTATTTT
TRBV29-1	TRBJ2-2	NA	NA	CSVERQGSGELFF	TGCAGCGTTGAACGGCAGGGTTCCGGGGAGCTGTTTTTT
TRBV5-1	TRBJ2-5	NA	TRBD2	CASSPLWASGGGTQYF	TGCGCCAGCAGCCCTCTTTGGGCTAGCGGGGGGGGGACCCAGTACTTC
TRBV5-8	TRBJ2-3	NA	NA	CASSRRPHWSPTDPDTQYF	TGTGCCAGCAGCAGAAGACCCCATTGGTCCCCTACAGACCCAGATACGCAGTATTTT
TRBV19	TRBJ2-3	NA	NA	CASSTVHQGGSTDTQYF	TGTGCCAGTAGTACGGTTCACCAGGGGGGAAGCACAGATACGCAGTATTTT
TRBV15	TRBJ2-7	NA	NA	CATSRDFPYEQYF	TGTGCCACCAGCAGAGACTTTCCCTACGAGCAGTACTTC
TRBV7-9	TRBJ2-2	NA	TRBD1	CASSTLGTGAGELFF	TGTGCCAGCAGTACACTAGGGACAGGGGCCGGGGAGCTGTTTTTT
TRBV9	TRBJ2-2	few	NA	CASSVGAGEGGELFF	TGTGCCAGCAGCGTTGGCGCAGGGGAGGGCGGGGAGCTGTTTTTT
TRBV18	TRBJ2-7	NA	TRBD1	CASSLAGTGNDEQYF	TGTGCCAGCTCACTAGCCGGGACAGGGAACGACGAGCAGTACTTC
TRBV15	TRBJ2-3	NA	TRBD2	CATSAALAGGSTDTQYF	TGTGCCACCAGCGCCGCACTAGCGGGGGGGAGCACAGATACGCAGTATTTT
TRBV27	TRBJ1-3	NA	NA	CASSPTDSSGNTIYF	TGTGCCAGCAGTCCAACGGACAGCTCTGGAAACACCATATATTTT
TRBV2	TRBJ1-2	NA	NA	CASSFIANYGYTF	TGTGCCAGCAGTTTCATAGCTAACTATGGCTACACCTTC
TRBV7-6	TRBJ2-7	NA	NA	CASSPTMRGGQYF	TGTGCCAGCAGCCCAACGATGAGGGGGGGGCAGTACTTC
TRBV5-1	TRBJ2-1	NA	NA	CATTQGSSYNEQFF	TGCGCCACCACACAGGGAAGCTCCTACAATGAGCAGTTCTTC
TRBV5-1	TRBJ1-1	NA	TRBD1	CASSSLQGVGTEAFF	TGCGCCAGCAGCTCGTTACAGGGGGTGGGCACTGAAGCTTTCTTT
TRBV5-1	TRBJ2-3	NA	TRBD2	CASSLTSGVTSTDTQYF	TGCGCCAGCAGCTTGACTAGCGGGGTGACTAGCACAGATACGCAGTATTTT
TRBV12-5	TRBJ2-7	NA	TRBD1	CASGSALGQYEQYF	TGTGCTAGTGGTTCCGCCCTGGGACAGTACGAGCAGTACTTC
TRBV5-1	TRBJ2-5	NA	TRBD2	CASSLASGGAGETQYF	TGCGCCAGCAGCTTGGCCAGCGGGGGGGCCGGCGAGACCCAGTACTTC